The TCR beta chain under discussion was sequenced for a study of vaccination and CD4 T cells after COVID-19. Sequence data for DNA of cultured CD4+ T cells were generated by the Oncomine TCR Beta short-read assay. TCRdb used MiXCR to reprocess the PCR reads, holding one entry per CDR3 protein. In the table there are more than 12,000 distinct CDR3 sequences, about 28% of which are singletons. In its sample, this clonotype is medium-sized (0.01 to 0.1%). Antigen unknown. Treatment denoted: approximately nine-day PBMC culture with coronavirus spike peptide pools or control peptides (ViraFEST assay). J gave up 7 bases and V 6 bases, and 5 bases lay outside the gene matches. The CDR3 is made up of 12 amino acids. The V gene's germline CDR1 is MNHNS and CDR2 SASEGT.

This clonotype was sampled from a human donor with COVID-19. V is TRBV6-1 and J is TRBJ1-2, with TRBD1 matching 7 bases. The specimen sequenced was cultured CD4+ T cells from blood. The CDR3 nucleotides read TGTGCCAGCAGCCCGACAGGGTCTGGCTACACCTTC. Translating gives CASSPTGSGYTF.